The 5 T cell receptor beta chains presented below share a single source sample, sequenced in a study of blood T cells in healthy people across ages. Combining a sample-barcoded 5' primer with a J-beta primer mix, a second PCR ran for roughly 7 to 11 cycles. TCRdb independently ran MiXCR on the 5' RACE reads; one entry per CDR3 protein. The sample contains 1.5 million to 2 million distinct CDR3 sequences, roughly 43% of which appear only once. Sequenced sample: blood. These receptors originate from a human donor in good health.

V and J are TRBV4-3 and TRBJ2-7; no clear D. The germline CDR1 and CDR2 sequences are LGHNA and YSLEER. Trimming pared 4 bases from V and 2 bases from J, leaving 15 bases between. The CDR3 totals 15 residues. CDR3 sequence (DNA): TGCGCCAGCAGCCCCGACCTTCGCCCAGCCTACGAGCAGTACTTC. It is translated as CASSPDLRPAYEQYF.

The chain combines TRBV12-3 or TRBV12-4 with TRBJ1-5, with 7 bases fitting TRBD1. The CDR3 extends over 15 amino acids. Losses at the gene ends were 6 bases for V and 5 bases for J; bases not matched to a gene: 10. CDR3 in amino acids: CASSPLADRDQPQHF. The CDR3, as DNA: TGTGCCAGCAGCCCCTTGGCCGACAGGGATCAGCCCCAGCATTTT.

This sequence joins TRBV3-1 and TRBJ2-7; TRBD2 matches at 10 bases. The CDR3 length is 16 residues. V shed 5 bases, J shed 3 bases, and the junction held 10 bases outside the gene matches. Germline CDR1 is LGHDT and CDR2 is YNNKEL (reference sequence). The CDR3 is CASSSLTSGVFYEQYF. CDR3 in DNA: TGTGCCAGCAGCTCCCTTACTAGCGGGGTTTTCTACGAGCAGTACTTC.

At least ten counts were recorded for this clonotype. V usage is TRBV28 and J usage is TRBJ2-1; no clear D. Germline CDR1 is MDHEN and CDR2 is SYDVKM. The CDR3 runs 13 residues. The V gene lost 2 bases and the J gene lost 7 bases, with 9 bases spanning the gap. The CDR3 loop reads CASSLGARNEQFF. CDR3 coding DNA: TGTGCCAGCAGTTTAGGAGCAAGGAATGAGCAGTTCTTC.

This clonotype has a handful of counts. This chain joins TRBV11-2 and TRBJ2-1; no clear D. Germline values: CDR1 SGHAT, CDR2 FQNNGV. The CDR3 has 15 amino acids. V lost 0 bases, J lost 0 bases, and 6 bases lay in between. The CDR3 nucleotides are TGTGCCAGCAGCTTAGACCGGCGCTCCTACAATGAGCAGTTCTTC. Residues: CASSLDRRSYNEQFF.